This passage covers 26 T cell receptor beta chains from one sample sequenced in a study of high-grade serous ovarian cancer treatment subgroups. Tumor tissue was taken before any definitive surgery or chemotherapy was given. Produced via immunoSEQ multiplex PCR; TCRdb's table is partial and in-frame only. Of approximately 2,600 clones in the sample, 82% were seen once. The specimen was tumor tissue. Receptor source: a human donor with high-grade serous ovarian cancer.

On this clone: Other DNA sequences of this sample code for an identical CDR3. The chain uses TRBV27 and TRBJ2-7; D may be TRBD2 (5 bases). Germline V gene lookup returns CDR1 MNHEY and CDR2 SMNVEV (reference sequence). Trimming removed 3 bases at V and 2 bases at J, with 11 bases between. The length of the CDR3 is 14 residues. This CDR3 reads CASSFGTRPYEQYF. As DNA, the CDR3 is TGTGCCAGCAGTTTTGGCACTAGACCCTACGAGCAGTACTTC.

The V call is TRBV10-3, the J call TRBJ1-3, with D tentatively TRBD1 (6 bases). Deletions cut 10 bases from V and 4 bases from J, with 14 bases between. Germline values: CDR1 ENHRY, CDR2 SYGVKD. The CDR3 is 13 amino acids. The CDR3 region is CATQQGPGNTIYF. DNA for the CDR3: TGTGCCACTCAACAGGGTCCCGGAAACACCATATATTTT.

This clone rates as large. The V call is TRBV27, the J call TRBJ2-7; 11 nucleotides match TRBD2. Unmatched junction bases numbered 4, after V lost 2 bases and J lost 7 bases. The germline gives CDR1 MNHEY, CDR2 SMNVEV (reference sequence). The CDR3 contains 14 residues. The CDR3, as DNA: TGTGCCAGCAGTTTACTAGCGGGAGGTCTAGAGCAGTACTTC. Translating it yields CASSLLAGGLEQYF.

This chain joins TRBV27 and TRBJ1-5; 8 nucleotides align to TRBD1. J was trimmed by 7 bases and V by 7 bases; bases with no gene match: 3. The CDR3 sequence is 12 residues long. Germline V gene sequence: CDR1 MNHEY, CDR2 SMNVEV (reference sequence). The CDR3, as DNA: TGTGCCAGCACGACAGGGGACCAGCCCCAGCATTTT. Translating gives CASTTGDQPQHF.

This clone was counted only a few times. The chain uses TRBV20-1 and TRBJ1-1, with a possible D match to TRBD1 (5 bases). Trimming pared 6 bases from V and 7 bases from J, leaving 12 bases between. Germline CDR1 reads DFQATT; CDR2 reads SNEGSKA (reference sequence). The CDR3 loop spans 11 amino acids. Here the CDR3 reads CSARGSGEAFF. CDR3 DNA: TGCAGTGCCCGGGGGTCAGGTGAAGCTTTCTTT.

CDR3 amino acids: CASSLTGGSGEGYTF. The CDR3 DNA reads TGTGCCAGCAGTCTGACGGGGGGCTCCGGGGAGGGCTACACCTTC. The chain carries TRBV6-5 and TRBJ1-2, with D perhaps matching TRBD1 (6 bases). The CDR3 covers 15 residues. The V gene lost 5 bases and the J gene lost 8 bases, with 21 bases spanning the gap. Germline CDR1 MNHEY, CDR2 SVGAGI.

The CDR3 sequence: CASSLDRRRETQYF. CDR3 DNA sequence: TGTGCCAGCAGCCTCGATCGGAGAAGGGAGACCCAGTACTTC. V and J are TRBV5-4 and TRBJ2-5; D gene ambiguous. V was trimmed by 4 bases and J by 5 bases, leaving 15 bases between them. The CDR3 is made up of 14 amino acids. Germline loops: CDR1 SGHNT, CDR2 YYREEE (reference sequence).

This chain links TRBV19 with TRBJ2-3; 7 bases line up with TRBD1. This CDR3 contains 15 residues. The J segment lost 0 bases and the V segment lost 1 base, leaving 1 base of the junction unmatched. CDR1 LNHDA and CDR2 SQIVND come from the germline V gene (reference sequence). CDR3 bases: TGTGCCAGTAGTATAGTGACAGGGAGCACAGATACGCAGTATTTT. Its translation: CASSIVTGSTDTQYF.

This clone was detected only once. Written as DNA, the CDR3 is TGTGCCAGCTCCCCTGTCTGGCGGGAGGTGCACGAGCAGTACTTC. It specifies CASSPVWREVHEQYF. The chain couples TRBV18 to TRBJ2-7; 8 bases align to TRBD2. The CDR3 spans 15 residues. J gave up 5 bases and V 6 bases, and 12 bases lay outside the gene matches. Germline V gene data show CDR1 as KGHSH and CDR2 as LQKENI.

The V call is TRBV19, the J call TRBJ1-2; D may be TRBD1 (5 bases). Germline CDR1 reads LNHDA; CDR2 reads SQIVND (reference sequence). CDR3 size: 13 residues. V was shortened by 3 bases and J by 6 bases, with 11 bases between the two germline ends. This chain's CDR3 is CASSMGLGDGYTF. The CDR3 DNA follows: TGTGCCAGTAGTATGGGACTGGGGGATGGCTACACCTTC.

V gene TRBV2 combines with J gene TRBJ2-1; maybe TRBD1 (6 bases). The length of the CDR3 is 19 residues. The germline V gene has CDR1 SNHLY and CDR2 FYNNEI. V was cut by 11 bases and J by 0 bases, with 29 bases left in between. CDR3: CADYLDKDRLSSSYNEQFF. CDR3 in DNA: TGTGCCGACTACTTAGACAAAGACAGGCTGTCGAGCTCCTACAATGAGCAGTTCTTC. Full variable domain (rest looked up from reference TRBV2 and TRBJ2-1): EPEVTQTPSHQVTQMGQEVILRCVPISNHLYFYWYRQILGQKVEFLVSFYNNEISEKSEIFDDQFSVERPDGSNFTLKIRSTKLEDSAMYFCADYLDKDRLSSSYNEQFFGPGTRLTVL.

The chain joins TRBV6-5 to TRBJ2-7; maybe TRBD1 (6 bases). Trimming cost V 6 bases and J 6 bases, with 12 bases left between them. Germline-derived CDR1 and CDR2 are MNHEY and SVGAGI. CDR3 size: 12 residues. The CDR3 loop reads CASSAPGAEQYF. The CDR3 DNA sequence: TGTGCCAGCAGCGCACCAGGGGCCGAGCAGTACTTC.

This clone showed up just a few times. The chain uses TRBV5-1 and TRBJ2-5; 11 nucleotides align to TRBD2. V was clipped by 4 bases and J by 1 base; unmatched bases: 0. Per germline, CDR1 SGHRS and CDR2 YFSETQ. The CDR3 spans 14 residues. CDR3: CASSGLAGQETQYF. CDR3 nucleotide sequence: TGCGCCAGCAGCGGACTAGCGGGCCAAGAGACCCAGTACTTC.

The chain links TRBV11-2 to TRBJ2-7; D may be TRBD1 (5 bases). Per germline, CDR1 SGHAT and CDR2 FQNNGV. The germline V and J ends were trimmed by 4 bases and 1 base, with 11 bases remaining between them. This CDR3 region has 14 residues. The CDR3 DNA sequence: TGTGCCAGCAGCTCCGACAGTGGGTCCTACGAGCAGTACTTC. This codes for CASSSDSGSYEQYF.

This sequence joins TRBV6-1 and TRBJ2-5, with D possibly being TRBD1 (6 bases). The J call may not be correct, given that the DNA end is closer to TRBJ2-7. The CDR3 consists of 13 residues. The V gene's germline CDR1 is MNHNS and CDR2 SASEGT. The CDR3 spells CASSQTDRSEQYF. The DNA for the CDR3 is TGTGCCAGCAGTCAGACAGACAGGTCCGAGCAGTACTTC.

This clone has just a few counts. This chain connects TRBV29-1 to TRBJ1-1; D is undetermined. The V end was cut by 4 bases, the J end by 0 bases, with 3 bases between. The CDR3 spans 11 residues. Germline V gene data show CDR1 as SQVTM and CDR2 as ANQGSEA. This CDR3 is CSVVLNTEAFF. Written as DNA, the CDR3 is TGCAGCGTTGTGTTGAACACTGAAGCTTTCTTT.

CDR3 residues: CAGSSGSDEQYF. The CDR3 DNA reads TGTGCCGGCTCTAGCGGGAGCGACGAGCAGTACTTC. V and J are TRBV2 and TRBJ2-7; the match to TRBD2 covers 10 bases. Trimming removed 11 bases from V and 5 bases from J; junction bases left unmatched: 6. This CDR3 spans 12 amino acids. Germline V gene data show CDR1 as SNHLY and CDR2 as FYNNEI. The complete variable domain, with remaining parts taken from reference TRBV2 and TRBJ2-7, reads EPEVTQTPSHQVTQMGQEVILRCVPISNHLYFYWYRQILGQKVEFLVSFYNNEISEKSEIFDDQFSVERPDGSNFTLKIRSTKLEDSAMYFCAGSSGSDEQYFGPGTRLTVT.

CDR3 nucleotide sequence: TGTGCCAGCAGCTTAGGCAATAGATTCAATGAGCAGTTCTTC. Residues: CASSLGNRFNEQFF. This chain links TRBV7-2 with TRBJ2-1; D remains unclear. V was pared by 1 base and J by 6 bases, with 10 bases between. The CDR3 covers 14 residues. Germline V gene lookup returns CDR1 SGHTA and CDR2 FQGNSA.

The gene calls are TRBV2 and TRBJ2-5, with 7 bases identical to TRBD2. Losses at the gene ends were 3 bases for V and 3 bases for J; bases not matched to a gene: 10. The CDR3 consists of 16 residues. Germline CDR1 and CDR2: SNHLY and FYNNEI. The CDR3 region is CASSDPDGLGEETQYF. In DNA, the CDR3 is TGTGCCAGCAGTGACCCCGACGGACTAGGGGAAGAGACCCAGTACTTC.

V and J are TRBV27 and TRBJ2-7; 7 nucleotides match TRBD2. The CDR3 length is 16 residues. The junction had 7 bases not matched to a gene; V was cut back by 0 bases and J by 2 bases. The germline V gene encodes CDR1 MNHEY and CDR2 SMNVEV (reference sequence). The CDR3 reads CASSLSGGEGTYEQYF. In nucleotides, the CDR3 is TGTGCCAGCAGTTTATCGGGGGGGGAGGGGACCTACGAGCAGTACTTC.

J is TRBJ1-2 and V is TRBV5-1, with D unresolved. The CDR3 loop spans 12 amino acids. CDR1 and CDR2 from the germline V gene are SGHRS and YFSETQ. Trimming pared 0 bases from V and 6 bases from J, leaving 6 bases between. The CDR3 DNA reads as TGCGCCAGCAGCTTGGTTGGAGATGGCTACACCTTC. It translates to CASSLVGDGYTF.

In its sample, this clone was seen once. The CDR3 spells CASSYLFSDSRDTEAFF. The CDR3, as DNA: TGTGCCAGCAGTTACCTATTCTCAGACAGTCGGGACACTGAAGCTTTCTTT. The V and J genes are TRBV28 and TRBJ1-1, with TRBD1 as a possible D gene (5 bases). The CDR3 length is 17 residues. Germline loops: CDR1 MDHEN, CDR2 SYDVKM. Trimming pared 4 bases from V and 3 bases from J, leaving 21 bases between.

This sequence joins TRBV2 and TRBJ1-2, with D uncertain. This CDR3 is built from 12 residues. The V end was cut by 7 bases, the J end by 2 bases, with 8 bases between. Germline loops: CDR1 SNHLY, CDR2 FYNNEI. The CDR3 sequence: CASMRENYGYTF. In nucleotides, the CDR3 is TGTGCCAGCATGCGCGAAAACTATGGCTACACCTTC.

This clone showed up just once. The chain uses TRBV6-6 and TRBJ2-3; no definite D call. The CDR3 contains 15 residues. In germline, CDR1 is MNHNY, CDR2 SVGAGI (reference sequence). Trimming pared 2 bases from V and 1 base from J, leaving 10 bases between. CDR3 DNA sequence: TGTGCCAGCAGTTACGGCGGAGCCGGCACAGATACGCAGTATTTT. It translates to CASSYGGAGTDTQYF.

This chain links TRBV5-1 with TRBJ2-5, with a weak D call TRBD2 (7 bases). In germline, CDR1 is SGHRS, CDR2 YFSETQ. V was trimmed by 3 bases and J by 5 bases, leaving 17 bases between them. This CDR3 is 15 amino acids long. The CDR3: CASSSAGARMETQYF. DNA of the CDR3: TGCGCCAGCAGCTCCGCGGGGGCAAGAATGGAGACCCAGTACTTC.

The V call is TRBV4-1, the J call TRBJ1-5; no firm D call. The CDR3 sequence is 16 residues long. Germline lookup yields CDR1 MGHRA and CDR2 YSYEKL. The V gene lost 0 bases and the J gene lost 0 bases, with 9 bases spanning the gap. The CDR3 nucleotides read TGCGCCAGCAGCCAAGATCGCAGCTATAGCAATCAGCCCCAGCATTTT. It codes for CASSQDRSYSNQPQHF.